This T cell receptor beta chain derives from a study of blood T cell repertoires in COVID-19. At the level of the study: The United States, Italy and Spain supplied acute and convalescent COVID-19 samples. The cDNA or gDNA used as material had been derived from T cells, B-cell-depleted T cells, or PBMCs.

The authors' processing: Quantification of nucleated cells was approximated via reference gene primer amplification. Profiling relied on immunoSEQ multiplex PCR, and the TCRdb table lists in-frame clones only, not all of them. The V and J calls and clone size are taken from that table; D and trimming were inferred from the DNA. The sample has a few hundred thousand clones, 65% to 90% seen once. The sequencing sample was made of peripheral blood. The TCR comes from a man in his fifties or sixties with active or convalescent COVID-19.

The DNA of the CDR3 is TGTGCCAGCAGCTTCCCCCTGATCGGTGGCTACACCTTC. Its translation: CASSFPLIGGYTF. The chain uses TRBV7-9 and TRBJ1-2; unclear D gene. Between the trimmed V and J ends, which lost 3 bases and 7 bases, there was a span of 12 bases. Looked up from germline, CDR1 is SEHNR and CDR2 is FQNEAQ (reference sequence). This CDR3 has 13 amino acids. Based on the CDR3 plus reference TRBV7-9 and TRBJ1-2, the full variable domain is DTGVSQNPRHKITKRGQNVTFRCDPISEHNRLYWYRQTLGQGPEFLTYFQNEAQLEKSRLLSDRFSAERPKGSFSTLEIQRTEQGDSAMYLCASSFPLIGGYTFGSGTRLTVV.